Below are 30 T cell receptor beta chains sequenced from a single sample in a study of blood T cell repertoires in COVID-19. The data were produced by immunoSEQ multiplex PCR, yet TCRdb's version contains in-frame clones alone and is incomplete. The sample has approximately 670,000 clones; 75% to 90% are singletons. Source material: peripheral blood. The source is a woman in her late teens or twenties with acute or convalescent COVID-19.

This clone has only one observation. This chain connects TRBV30 to TRBJ1-2, with D maybe TRBD1 (5 bases). Trimming took off 0 bases at V and 5 bases at J, with 16 bases between the two ends. The length of the CDR3 is 15 residues. CDR1 is GTSNPN and CDR2 is SVGIG in the germline V gene (reference sequence). The CDR3 DNA sequence: TGTGCCTGGAGTGTACTTGGCGGGACTGGTTATGGCTACACCTTC. Translation: CAWSVLGGTGYGYTF.

CDR3 sequence (DNA): TGTGCCAGCAGCTTAGCCGGACAGGGCTCGGAGTTCTTC. It yields the protein CASSLAGQGSEFF. The chain employs TRBV11-2 and TRBJ2-1; 8 positions match TRBD1. Per the germline V gene, CDR1 is SGHAT and CDR2 is FQNNGV. V was clipped by 1 base and J by 14 bases; unmatched bases: 7. This CDR3 is built from 13 residues.

This chain joins TRBV24-1 and TRBJ2-7; the D gene is possibly TRBD2 (5 bases). Germline CDR1 is KGHDR and CDR2 is SFDVKD. CDR3 size: 14 residues. Between the trimmed V and J ends, which lost 4 bases and 3 bases, there was a span of 12 bases. This CDR3 is CATSDGGVGYEQYF. The CDR3 coding sequence is TGTGCCACCAGTGACGGAGGAGTGGGCTACGAGCAGTACTTC.

Regarding this clone: This likely comes from a read error, as the CDR3 has no conserved phenylalanine or tryptophan at its end. It is unclear where the CDR3 begins or ends on the DNA, so no DNA is shown, and the CDR3 is as TCRdb lists it. The rearrangement joins TRBV7-8 to TRBJ1-1. Germline-derived CDR1 and CDR2 are SGHVS and FQNEAQ. The CDR3 is 9 residues long, counting both termini. CDR3 residues: CASSLGGDG.

The sample holds one count of this clone. The chain has TRBV3-1 (or the pseudogene TRBV3-2) and TRBJ2-7; TRBD2 is a possible D gene (5 bases). The CDR3 consists of 13 residues. V lost 6 bases and J lost 6, with 15 bases in between. In germline, CDR1 is LGHDT, CDR2 YNNKEL (reference sequence). Written as DNA, the CDR3 is TGTGCCAGCAGGCCAACGGGAACGCTCGAGCAGTACTTC. Translation: CASRPTGTLEQYF.

The chain has TRBV6-5 and TRBJ1-3; a possible D gene is TRBD1 (6 bases). V shed 7 bases and J shed 2 bases, with 12 bases lying between them. The CDR3 has 14 residues. Germline CDR1 MNHEY, CDR2 SVGAGI. The CDR3 DNA is TGTGCCAGCAAAGTACAGGGAGCTGGAAACACCATATATTTT. Translation gives CASKVQGAGNTIYF.

The chain combines TRBV11-3 with TRBJ2-6, with D possibly matching TRBD2 (6 bases). Deletions cut 5 bases from V and 0 bases from J, with 20 bases between. Germline V gene data show CDR1 as SGHNT and CDR2 as YENEEA. This CDR3 contains 19 residues. CDR3 sequence: CASSLGGSRATSGANVLTF. The CDR3 DNA reads as TGTGCCAGCAGCCTGGGGGGAAGCAGGGCAACCTCTGGGGCCAACGTCCTGACTTTC.

V and J are TRBV7-7 and TRBJ2-7; 9 nucleotides align to TRBD1. V was clipped by 5 bases and J by 6 bases; unmatched bases: 8. The CDR3 runs 14 residues. Germline V gene lookup returns CDR1 SSHAT and CDR2 FNYEAQ (reference sequence). Here the CDR3 DNA reads TGTGCCAGCAGCCTACACAGGGGGCAGGGCGAGCAGTACTTC. Protein: CASSLHRGQGEQYF.

The chain links TRBV27 to TRBJ2-5, with D perhaps matching TRBD2 (5 bases). The germline V gene has CDR1 MNHEY and CDR2 SMNVEV (reference sequence). V was pared by 6 bases and J by 3 bases, with 17 bases between. CDR3 length: 15 amino acids. CDR3 coding DNA: TGTGCCAGCAGCCCGGCCCGAAGAGGGAAAGAGACCCAGTACTTC. Its protein product is CASSPARRGKETQYF.

This chain uses TRBV21-1 with TRBJ1-2; the table's D call, TRBD1, was not checked against the DNA. TRBV21-1 is flagged as a pseudogene. This CDR3 is built from 13 residues. The CDR3 spells CASSKTGFYGYTF. The DNA for the CDR3 is TGTGCCAGCAGCAAGACAGGGTTCTATGGCTACACCTTC.

This chain uses TRBV14 with TRBJ1-3; no firm D call. The CDR3 runs 15 residues. V lost 0 bases, J lost 1 base, and 7 bases lay in between. CDR1 and CDR2 from the germline V gene are SGHDN and FVKESK. The CDR3 sequence is CASSQDQVSGNTIYF. The CDR3 nucleotides read TGTGCCAGCAGCCAAGACCAGGTATCTGGAAACACCATATATTTT.

Details on this clone: Distinct nucleotide sequences in the sample also encode this CDR3. This chain links TRBV14 with TRBJ1-2; perhaps TRBD1 as D (5 bases). Germline V lookup: CDR1 SGHDN, CDR2 FVKESK. Between the trimmed V and J ends, which lost 3 bases and 8 bases, there was a span of 10 bases. This CDR3 spans 12 amino acids. For the CDR3, the DNA is TGTGCCAGCAGCCACCCGGCAGGGGGCTACACCTTC. It specifies CASSHPAGGYTF.

The rearrangement uses TRBV5-1 and TRBJ1-6; 9 bases fit TRBD1. The CDR3 is made up of 19 amino acids. Germline V lookup: CDR1 SGHRS, CDR2 YFSETQ. V lost 3 bases to trimming and J lost 0 bases; unmatched junction nucleotides: 10. The CDR3 is CASSSTGTGTSSYNSPLHF. The CDR3 region has the DNA TGCGCCAGCAGCTCTACCGGGACAGGGACAAGCTCCTATAATTCACCCCTCCACTTT.

CDR3 region: CASSARQGSTEAFF. CDR3 bases: TGTGCCAGCAGCGCACGACAGGGGAGCACTGAAGCTTTCTTT. The chain carries TRBV9 and TRBJ1-1, with TRBD1 identical over 8 bases. The V gene's germline CDR1 is SGDLS and CDR2 YYNGEE. Unmatched junction bases numbered 5, after V lost 3 bases and J lost 4 bases. The CDR3 has 14 residues.

This clone was seen a single time. CDR3 protein: CSARELGKLFF. The CDR3 bases are TGCAGTGCTAGAGAGCTCGGGAAGCTGTTTTTT. This chain uses TRBV20-1 with TRBJ1-4; D unresolved. Germline V CDR1 and CDR2: DFQATT, SNEGSKA (reference sequence). This CDR3 has 11 amino acids. V was cut by 0 bases and J by 14 bases, with 10 bases left in between.

The chain recombines TRBV4-1 with TRBJ2-3; perhaps TRBD2 as D (6 bases). This CDR3 is 15 amino acids long. Germline values: CDR1 MGHRA, CDR2 YSYEKL. V dropped 0 bases and J dropped 5 bases, with 12 bases sitting between them. This CDR3 reads CASSQEEGLGDTQYF. The DNA for the CDR3 is TGCGCCAGCAGCCAAGAGGAGGGACTGGGAGATACGCAGTATTTT.

This clone was detected only once. The chain has TRBV19 and TRBJ2-1; no reliable D call. CDR3 length equals 17 residues. Trimming removed 1 base from V and 1 base from J, with 14 bases in between. Germline V gene lookup returns CDR1 LNHDA and CDR2 SQIVND (reference sequence). The CDR3 nucleotides are TGTGCCAGTAGTATAGTATTCAGTGGCAATTCCTACAATGAGCAGTTCTTC. As protein: CASSIVFSGNSYNEQFF.

This rearrangement joins TRBV4-1 to TRBJ2-6, with 8 positions matching TRBD1. Germline V CDR1 and CDR2: MGHRA, YSYEKL. The CDR3 totals 16 residues. V dropped 2 bases and J dropped 4; count of bases not matched to a gene: 4. CDR3 region: CASSQKTGAGANVLTF. In nucleotides, the CDR3 is TGCGCCAGCAGCCAAAAGACAGGGGCAGGGGCCAACGTCCTGACTTTC.

This clone has just one count. This rearrangement joins TRBV5-4 to TRBJ1-2, with TRBD1 identical over 8 bases. This CDR3 has 17 residues. The germline CDR1 and CDR2 sequences are SGHNT and YYREEE (reference sequence). The V segment lost 1 base and the J segment 3 bases; nucleotides outside the gene matches: 11. This CDR3 is CASSLWAGGGIDYGYTF. The CDR3 nucleotides read TGTGCCAGCAGCTTGTGGGCAGGGGGCGGTATAGACTATGGCTACACCTTC.

The chain has TRBV9 and TRBJ2-6; maybe TRBD2 (6 bases). CDR1 is SGDLS, CDR2 YYNGEE, per germline. CDR3 length: 15 amino acids. The ends were cut back, 2 bases at V and 0 bases at J, with 6 bases in the middle. The CDR3 nucleotides are TGTGCCAGCAGCGTGGGGGGCTCTGGGGCCAACGTCCTGACTTTC. Its protein is CASSVGGSGANVLTF.

V gene TRBV18 combines with J gene TRBJ2-5; 10 bases match TRBD2. Unmatched junction bases numbered 10, after V lost 0 bases and J lost 6 bases. This CDR3 is built from 17 residues. Germline CDR1 and CDR2: KGHSH and LQKENI. The DNA of the CDR3 is TGTGCCAGCTCACCACCTGAAAGCGGGGGGGCCGGGCAGACCCAGTACTTC. It translates to CASSPPESGGAGQTQYF.

This clone was recorded once. The gene calls are TRBV18 and TRBJ2-5, with a tentative D call TRBD1 (6 bases). This CDR3 has 15 residues. V was shortened by 4 bases and J by 5 bases, with 17 bases between the two germline ends. The V gene's germline CDR1 is KGHSH and CDR2 LQKENI. The CDR3 loop reads CASSHPTGLGETQYF. The CDR3 nucleotides read TGTGCCAGCTCACACCCTACAGGGCTCGGGGAGACCCAGTACTTC.

The chain combines TRBV30 with TRBJ1-1; tentatively, D is TRBD1 (6 bases). Trimming stripped 1 base from V and 9 bases from J, with 9 bases between. Per the germline V gene, CDR1 is GTSNPN and CDR2 is SVGIG (reference sequence). This CDR3 has 11 amino acids. The CDR3 DNA reads TGTGCCTGGAGTGGGCGGGGGCAAGCTTTCTTT. Translated: CAWSGRGQAFF.

The chain recombines TRBV18 with TRBJ2-3; D possibly corresponds to TRBD1 (6 bases). This CDR3 has 15 amino acids. The germline gives CDR1 KGHSH, CDR2 LQKENI. Trimming pared 3 bases from V and 0 bases from J, leaving 10 bases between. Here the CDR3 DNA reads TGTGCCAGCTCACCGGGACACTCTAGCACAGATACGCAGTATTTT. Translating gives CASSPGHSSTDTQYF.

The rearrangement joins TRBV7-2 to TRBJ2-7; tentatively, D is TRBD1 (6 bases). There are 13 residues in the CDR3. Trimming left V 1 base short and J 4 bases short, with 8 bases between. Germline V gene data show CDR1 as SGHTA and CDR2 as FQGNSA. The CDR3 here is CASSLEDRYEQYF. CDR3 nucleotides: TGTGCCAGCAGCTTAGAAGACAGGTACGAGCAGTACTTC.

V usage is TRBV7-8 and J usage is TRBJ1-1, with D perhaps matching TRBD1 (6 bases). Germline values: CDR1 SGHVS, CDR2 FQNEAQ. Trimming shortened V by 1 base and J by 5 bases, and 17 bases separated the two germline ends. There are 16 residues in the CDR3. CDR3 nucleotide sequence: TGTGCCAGCAGCTTAGTCCAGGGGATTTTGGGGACTGAAGCTTTCTTT. It yields the protein CASSLVQGILGTEAFF.

The chain combines TRBV19 with TRBJ2-7, with D perhaps TRBD1 (6 bases). CDR1 LNHDA and CDR2 SQIVND come from the germline V gene (reference sequence). V lost 4 bases and J lost 3, with 16 bases in between. This CDR3 contains 15 residues. CDR3 nucleotide sequence: TGTGCCAGTAGTACACAGCCGACAGGTGTCTACGAGCAGTACTTC. Protein product: CASSTQPTGVYEQYF.

The gene calls are TRBV27 and TRBJ1-5, with 9 bases fitting TRBD1. The CDR3 has 15 residues. V was pared by 1 base and J by 4 bases, with 2 bases of the junction left unmatched. In germline, CDR1 is MNHEY, CDR2 SMNVEV (reference sequence). As DNA, the CDR3 is TGTGCCAGCAGTTTATGGGGACAGGGTAATCAGCCCCAGCATTTT. Its translation is CASSLWGQGNQPQHF.

The CDR3 is CASSAGGGGNTEAFF. The CDR3 coding sequence is TGTGCCAGCAGCGCCGGCGGGGGCGGGAACACTGAAGCTTTCTTT. The genes are TRBV9 and TRBJ1-1; TRBD1 might be the D (6 bases). CDR3 length: 15 amino acids. Germline V CDR1 and CDR2: SGDLS, YYNGEE. Between the trimmed V and J ends, which lost 3 bases and 1 base, there was a span of 13 bases.

V usage is TRBV4-2 and J usage is TRBJ2-3, with D perhaps matching TRBD2 (6 bases). This CDR3 is 16 amino acids long. V was shortened by 0 bases and J by 4 bases, with 14 bases between the two germline ends. Germline V gene sequence: CDR1 LGHNA, CDR2 YNFKEQ. CDR3 in amino acids: CASSQEGGFLADTQYF. Here the CDR3 DNA reads TGTGCCAGCAGCCAAGAGGGGGGATTTTTAGCAGATACGCAGTATTTT.